The source of this T cell receptor beta chain is a study of T cell responses to AZD1222 COVID-19 vaccine. Profiled with immunoSEQ multiplex PCR; TCRdb holds only in-frame clones, not every one. Of 110,000 or so clones listed, around 90% are singletons. V shed 3 bases and J 2 bases; nucleotides not matched to a gene: 3. CDR1 and CDR2 (germline): SGHVS, FNYEAQ. This CDR3 spans 15 amino acids. Whole-study findings and limits: A reported finding is that nearly half of spike-specific TCRs target unmutated variant regions. At baseline, seropositivity was found in only a handful of AZD1222 recipients. Clonal diversity may have been underestimated in mostly white British donors. The breadth and depth of Spike-specific TCRs increased once two AZD1222 doses had been given.

Turning to this clone: Its target is unknown.

The clonotype comes from an adult in good health. The chain joins TRBV7-6 to TRBJ2-1; 8 positions agree with TRBD2. The specimen comprised peripheral blood, sampled on day 0 of MenACWY control vaccination. The CDR3 sequence is CASSFSGDAYNEQFF. The CDR3 region has the DNA TGTGCCAGCAGCTTTAGCGGGGACGCCTACAATGAGCAGTTCTTC.